This TCR beta chain was identified during a study of cytotoxic CD8 clonotypes in ibrutinib-treated CLL. Overall study results and limits: Baseline clonality was higher than in age-matched healthy donors and moved in step with circulating CD8+ T-cell counts. Public clonotypes (which were uncommon) either contracted or remained stable on treatment.

With sequencing, the targeted depth ranged from 1 in 200,000 to 1 in 1 million T cells. Generated by immunoSEQ multiplex PCR, the TCRdb table keeps only in-frame clones and is missing some. The table has 130,000 or so clones, 75% to 85% seen once. Worth noting for this clone: Its antigen is not known.

Germline V lookup: CDR1 SEHNR, CDR2 FQNEAQ (reference sequence). With 1 base removed from V and 3 bases from J, the gap between germline ends came to 13 bases. The CDR3 totals 15 residues. The sequence derives from a human donor with chronic lymphocytic leukemia. This specimen consisted of PBMCs, obtained after 12 months of ibrutinib treatment. V and J are TRBV7-9 and TRBJ2-7; D is unclear. The CDR3 sequence: CASSLVGGSHYEQYF. The CDR3 DNA is TGTGCCAGCAGCTTAGTAGGTGGGTCCCACTACGAGCAGTACTTC.